This T cell receptor (beta chain) was found in a study of shared clonotypes between healthy human individuals (dated by TCRdb to between 2020 and 2021). Looking at the study overall: A few men and two women, aged 18 to 49 years, made up the cohort. For each donor, CD4 naive and CD4 memory were each given three plates, CD8 naive was given two plates, and CD8 memory was given one plate. To estimate repertoire size and how much clonotypes are shared between individuals, the study performed deep sequencing of blood TCR repertoires from five healthy adults. Different laboratories and diverse techniques were used to prepare libraries and sequence TCR repertoires, to increase sequencing depth and limit assay-specific biases. Per donor, leukapheresis produced somewhere between about 0.8 and 9 billion PBMCs. The paper as a whole reports these results and caveats: Because the study included a small number of donors, the genetic and exposure-history diversity represented was limited. Pairwise subsampling indicated that sequencing depth was expected to affect the degree of clonotype sharing among donors. Incomplete sequencing was indicated by rarefaction of sorted-subset datasets, despite the large sequencing depth. About 5% of naive CD4, roughly 3.6% of naive CD8, approximately 2.2% of memory CD4, and around 0.4% of memory CD8 clonotypes were shared across several donors. Higher generation probabilities were observed for clonotypes shared by all four sorted-subset donors than for non-shared clonotypes. Naive subsets generally had larger estimated clonotype richness than memory subsets did. Sampling was restricted to blood, and TCR repertoires in tissues likely differ from the TCR repertoires found in blood.

Healthy HIV-negative adults with no recently reported acute infections or vaccinations were included as donors. Every donor was a Caucasian adult residing in Nashville, Tennessee, USA. CD4+ T cells were enriched through magnetic negative selection, after which naive cells were positively selected on CD45RA and the remaining negative fraction served as the memory subset. Blood was collected by leukapheresis, and PBMCs were isolated by Ficoll-Histopaque density gradient centrifugation and then cryopreserved in liquid nitrogen vapor phase. Analytical flow cytometry was used to check the purity and quantity of every magnetically sorted T cell population. Genomic DNA was isolated from every sorted fraction and measured by UV absorbance on a Nanodrop 2000c. Using the deep immunoSEQ assay, multiplex PCR amplified TCR CDR3 regions from genomic DNA. Extracted genomic DNA from each cell subset was distributed evenly across all wells of several immunoSEQ 96-well plates, and each plate was treated as a replicate. Each replicate PCR for sorted subsets received about 220 ng genomic DNA, equal to tens of thousands of T cell genomes. The purified libraries were quantified using a Qubit 3.0 fluorometer, sized with a Bioanalyzer 2100, and then quantified again using the KAPA Library Quantification kit. Every immunoSEQ 96-well plate was sequenced on a dedicated single-read 150-cycle Illumina NextSeq 550 flow cell. For the original study's pipeline: Because only junctional sequences without quality scores were contained in the immunoSEQ output, filtering matching that applied to full-length reads could not be performed. Sequences were annotated with PyIR, a Python wrapper for IgBLAST v1.9, and V/J genes and CDR3 were assigned using IMGT germline references. Reads were removed for weak V/J assignments (E-value above 1e-6), missing CDR3, stop codons, out-of-frame junctions, or ambiguous translated residues. A V3J clonotype was defined by an identical inferred V gene, J gene, and CDR3 amino acid sequence. Percentage overlap between repertoires was calculated by dividing the number of shared unique clonotypes by the size of the smaller repertoire. Richness of each repertoire was evaluated using RTK rarefaction, the Chao1 estimator, and Recon v2.1 estimates of unobserved clonotypes. OLGA was used to compute generation probabilities for all TCRbeta clonotypes that the gDNA method yielded from a few donors. This immuneACCESS table, as held by TCRdb, lists in-frame sequences with V and J called but not all clones. Of the missing ones, under half trace to an unresolved V gene in checked studies; the others have no known cause. V, J and clone size were drawn from that table, and D and trimming were deduced from the DNA. This sample is represented by 2,500,000 or so clones; over 85% of them were singletons. The ten largest clones capture more than 0.35% of the sample.

The junction carries 16 bases between V and J, which are trimmed by 4 bases and 4 bases respectively. From a lookup of the germline V gene (reference sequence), CDR1 and CDR2 are MNHEY and SMNVEV. Measured from the cysteine to the phenylalanine, the CDR3 is 15 residues long. Kept here is only the CDR3 DNA, which spans 45 bases and is read in frame from base 1. Concerning this clone itself: This clone's antigen is unknown. The record has no base qualities; no much larger clone is one base away.

This chain is built from TRBV27 and TRBJ1-2, with TRBD1 tentatively as D gene (5 bases match). This sequence originates from a man younger than 35 in good health. Some clones in this sample may be carry-over from other donors' samples. Sequencing was performed on naive CD4+ T cells from PBMCs. Per the publication, the cell subset or site label means: CD45RA+ positively selected. The CDR3 is CASSSHNTGSYGYTF. The DNA reads as follows: TGTGCCAGCAGTTCCCATAACACAGGCTCCTATGGCTACACCTTC.